This T cell receptor beta chain was captured in a study of human T cells and chemical hapten exposure. Study-wide results and caveats: Against controls, expanded TCRs gave rise to significantly more large CDR3 similarity clusters.

As handled by the study authors: Ranging from roughly 23,224 to 690,600, TCR counts per sample had a median value of around 90,000. Via MiXCR, TCRdb re-called the RACE reads, giving one row per CDR3 protein. The V and J calls, along with clone size, are taken from TCRdb and not from the paper's own processing. The data show approximately 87,000 distinct CDR3 sequences, more than 9.5% seen once. The table lists this clonotype with a few counts. Antigen: not known. Time point here: patch test 2, 6 weeks after DPC sensitization. Documented treatment: therapeutic diphenylcyclopropenone sensitization with weekly scalp DPC. Phlebotomy was performed prior to application of every patch test. Every donor had alopecia and was 18 to 70 years old; all were suitable for DPC. Per the germline V gene, CDR1 is SGHVS and CDR2 is FQNEAQ. Trimming took 7 bases from V and 0 from J, leaving 16 bases between them. The CDR3 is 15 residues long.

The material was whole blood, obtained in connection with sensitization to the hapten diphenylcyclopropenone (DPC). The sequence was collected from a woman aged 40 to 55 with alopecia areata. Some clones in this sample may be carry-over from other donors' samples. This rearrangement joins TRBV7-8 to TRBJ2-7, with D uncertain. The CDR3 protein is CASTYIARSSYEQYF. Written as DNA, the CDR3 is TGTGCCAGCACCTATATAGCCAGGAGCTCCTACGAGCAGTACTTC.